This TCR beta chain was sequenced during a study of cytomegalovirus exposure and HLA in healthy donors. This clone was detected a few times. Researchers ran the PCR with 60 Vbeta and 13 Jbeta primers. Assay used: immunoSEQ multiplex PCR; TCRdb lists only in-frame clones, some missing. Of 100,000 to 150,000 clones in the sample, 10% to 13% were seen once. The germline V gene has CDR1 SGHDT and CDR2 YYEEEE. The CDR3 runs 13 residues. With 10 bases removed from V and 4 bases from J, the gap between germline ends came to 18 bases. The sequence was obtained from a woman aged 18-29 years in good health and CMV-seropositive. The rearrangement uses TRBV5-6 and TRBJ2-7, with D possibly being TRBD2 (6 bases). Sequenced: PBMCs. CDR3 sequence reads: CAEWRRELYEQYF. DNA for the CDR3: TGTGCCGAGTGGCGGCGGGAACTGTACGAGCAGTACTTC.